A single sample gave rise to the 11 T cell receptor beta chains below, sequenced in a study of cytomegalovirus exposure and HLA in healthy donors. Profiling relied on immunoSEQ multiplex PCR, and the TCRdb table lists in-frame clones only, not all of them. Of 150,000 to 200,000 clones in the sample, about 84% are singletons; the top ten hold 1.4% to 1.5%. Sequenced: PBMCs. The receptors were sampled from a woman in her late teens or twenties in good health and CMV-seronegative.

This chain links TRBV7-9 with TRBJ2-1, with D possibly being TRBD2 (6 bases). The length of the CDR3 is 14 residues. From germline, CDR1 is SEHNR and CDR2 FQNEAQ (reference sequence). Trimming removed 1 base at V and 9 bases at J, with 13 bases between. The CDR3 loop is CASSLGTLRGEQFF. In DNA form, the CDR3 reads TGTGCCAGCAGCTTAGGGACCCTGCGGGGTGAGCAGTTCTTC.

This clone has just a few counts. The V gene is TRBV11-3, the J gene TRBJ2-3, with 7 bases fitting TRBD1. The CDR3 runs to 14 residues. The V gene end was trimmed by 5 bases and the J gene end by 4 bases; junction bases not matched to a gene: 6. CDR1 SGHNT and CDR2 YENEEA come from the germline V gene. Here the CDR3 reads CASSQHRGSDTQYF. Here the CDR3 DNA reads TGTGCCAGCAGCCAACACAGGGGTTCAGATACGCAGTATTTT.

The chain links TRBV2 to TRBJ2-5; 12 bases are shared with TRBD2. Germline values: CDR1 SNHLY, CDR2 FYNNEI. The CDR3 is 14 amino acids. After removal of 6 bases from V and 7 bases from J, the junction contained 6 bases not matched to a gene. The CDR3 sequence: CASRLAGGHGTQYF. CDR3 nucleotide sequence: TGTGCCAGCAGACTAGCGGGGGGCCACGGGACCCAGTACTTC.

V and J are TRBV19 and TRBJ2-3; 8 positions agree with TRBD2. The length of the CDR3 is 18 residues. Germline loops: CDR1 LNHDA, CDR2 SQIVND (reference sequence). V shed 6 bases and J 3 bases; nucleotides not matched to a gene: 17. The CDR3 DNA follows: TGTGCCAGTAGCCAAACCCGCTTCTATAGCGGGGTAACAGATACGCAGTATTTT. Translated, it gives CASSQTRFYSGVTDTQYF. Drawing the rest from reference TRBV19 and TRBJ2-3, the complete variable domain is DGGITQSPKYLFRKEGQNVTLSCEQNLNHDAMYWYRQDPGQGLRLIYYSQIVNDFQKGDIAEGYSVSREKKESFPLTVTSAQKNPTAFYLCASSQTRFYSGVTDTQYFGPGTRLTVL.

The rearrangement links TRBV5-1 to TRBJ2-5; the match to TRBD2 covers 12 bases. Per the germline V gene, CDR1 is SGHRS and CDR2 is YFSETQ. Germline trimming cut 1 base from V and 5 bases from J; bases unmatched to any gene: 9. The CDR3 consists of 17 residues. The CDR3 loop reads CASSLLRTSGVGETQYF. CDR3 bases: TGCGCCAGCAGCTTGCTACGGACTAGCGGGGTCGGGGAGACCCAGTACTTC.

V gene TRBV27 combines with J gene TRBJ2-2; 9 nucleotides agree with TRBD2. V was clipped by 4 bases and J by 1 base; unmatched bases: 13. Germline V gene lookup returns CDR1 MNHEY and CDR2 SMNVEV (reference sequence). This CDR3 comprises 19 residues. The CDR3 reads CASSSLGNSGSRNTGELFF. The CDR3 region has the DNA TGTGCCAGCAGTTCCCTCGGTAATAGCGGGAGTCGGAACACCGGGGAGCTGTTTTTT.

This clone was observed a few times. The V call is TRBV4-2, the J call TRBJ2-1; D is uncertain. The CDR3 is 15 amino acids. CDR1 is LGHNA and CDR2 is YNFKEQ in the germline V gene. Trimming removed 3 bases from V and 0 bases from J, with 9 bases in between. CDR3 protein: CASSQLRSSYNEQFF. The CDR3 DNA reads TGTGCCAGCAGCCAGCTCCGGAGCTCCTACAATGAGCAGTTCTTC.

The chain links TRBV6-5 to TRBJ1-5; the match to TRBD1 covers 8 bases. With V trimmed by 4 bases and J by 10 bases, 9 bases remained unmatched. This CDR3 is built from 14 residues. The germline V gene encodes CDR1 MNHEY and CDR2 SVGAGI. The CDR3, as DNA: TGTGCCAGCAGTTTCTCGACAGGGGCTTCACCCCAGCATTTT. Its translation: CASSFSTGASPQHF.

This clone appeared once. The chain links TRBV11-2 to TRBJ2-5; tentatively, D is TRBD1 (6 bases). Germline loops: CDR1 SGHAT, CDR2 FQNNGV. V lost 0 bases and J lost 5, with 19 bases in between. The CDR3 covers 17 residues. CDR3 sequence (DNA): TGTGCCAGCAGCTTAGAAACAGGGCATCTCGGTGGGGAGACCCAGTACTTC. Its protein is CASSLETGHLGGETQYF.

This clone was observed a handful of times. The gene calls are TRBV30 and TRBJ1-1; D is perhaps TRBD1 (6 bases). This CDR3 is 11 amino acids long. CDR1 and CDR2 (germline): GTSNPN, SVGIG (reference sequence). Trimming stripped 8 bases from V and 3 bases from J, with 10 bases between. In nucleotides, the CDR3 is TGTGCCGCTTCAGGGGACACTGAAGCTTTCTTT. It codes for CAASGDTEAFF.

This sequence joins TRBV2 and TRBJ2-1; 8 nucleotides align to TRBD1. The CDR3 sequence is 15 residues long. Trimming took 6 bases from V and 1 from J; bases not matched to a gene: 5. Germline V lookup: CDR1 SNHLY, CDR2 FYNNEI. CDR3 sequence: CASSGQGLSYNEQFF. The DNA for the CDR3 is TGTGCCAGCAGCGGACAGGGCCTTTCCTACAATGAGCAGTTCTTC.